This is a list of T cell receptor beta chains from one sample in a study of beta chain features in type 1 diabetes. TCRdb keeps only in-frame clones here, not all; method: immunoSEQ multiplex PCR. The sample shows some 270,000 clones, less than 15% of them seen only once. Sequenced sample: naive CD4+ T cells from blood. The receptor source for this set is a woman in her forties in good health. CDR3s include the opening cysteine and the closing phenylalanine or tryptophan. The D gene is left open where the match is weak. Size is omitted from some rows. Given values are once, few, many or a class for expanded clones.

V	D	J	size	DNA	CDR3
TRBV6-5	.	TRBJ2-3	few	TGTGCCAGCAAGCAGAGGGGGGGCCGTATAGATACGCAGTATTTT	CASKQRGGRIDTQYF
TRBV11-2	.	TRBJ1-2	.	TGTGCCAGCAGCTCTCCCGACAGAGATAACTATGGCTACACCTTC	CASSSPDRDNYGYTF
TRBV29-1	.	TRBJ1-5	.	TGCAGCGTTGAAGGAAGGGGAGGGCAGCCCCAGCATTTT	CSVEGRGGQPQHF
TRBV5-5	.	TRBJ2-2	few	TGTGCCAGCAGCTTGGTTCTAGGTTCTACCGGGGAGCTGTTTTTT	CASSLVLGSTGELFF
TRBV9	.	TRBJ2-2	few	TGTGCCAGCAGCGTAGACCCTGGGCGAACCACCGGGGAGCTGTTTTTT	CASSVDPGRTTGELFF
TRBV10-3	.	TRBJ2-7	few	TGTGCCGTGAGTTCCACCTACGAGCAGTACTTC	CAVSSTYEQYF
TRBV6-4	.	TRBJ2-1	.	TGTGCCAGCAGTGTCCGAGGGGAGGTCTACAATGAGCAGTTCTTC	CASSVRGEVYNEQFF
TRBV6-5	.	TRBJ2-5	few	TGTGCCAGCAGTTATAGTGCAGGGGCCCAAGAGACCCAGTACTTC	CASSYSAGAQETQYF
TRBV6-4	TRBD2	TRBJ2-5	.	TGTGCCAGCAGTGACCCTCGGACTAGCGGGGGGGCGAGGGAGACCCAGTACTTC	CASSDPRTSGGARETQYF
TRBV18	.	TRBJ1-4	once	TGTGCCAGCTCACCCCTAGGCGCAACTAATGAAAAACTGTTTTTT	CASSPLGATNEKLFF
TRBV5-6	.	TRBJ1-1	.	TGTGCCAGCAGCTTGGCTCTCGGGGGGGATGCTTTCTTT	CASSLALGGDAFF
TRBV18	TRBD1	TRBJ2-7	few	TGTGCCAGCTCACCGGCAGGGGGCTACGAGCAGTACTTC	CASSPAGGYEQYF
TRBV7-2	.	TRBJ1-3	few	TGTGCCAGCAGCAAATCGACAGATTCTGGAAACACCATATATTTT	CASSKSTDSGNTIYF
TRBV2	TRBD2	TRBJ2-7	.	TGTGCCAGCAGTCCACTAGCGGGGGGTCCTCTCTCCTACGAGCAGTACTTC	CASSPLAGGPLSYEQYF
TRBV2	.	TRBJ1-5	few	TGTGCCGGGGGGGGGCACAATAGCAATCAGCCCCAGCATTTT	CAGGGHNSNQPQHF
TRBV2	TRBD1	TRBJ1-4	few	TGTGCCAGCAGTGAAGCGCAGGGGGCCCTTAATGTAAAACTGTTTTTT	CASSEAQGALNVKLFF
TRBV7-2	.	TRBJ2-7	few	TGTGCCAGCAGCTTACGGGACGGGAGCTCCTACGAGCAGTACTTC	CASSLRDGSSYEQYF
TRBV18	.	TRBJ2-7	.	TGTGCCAGCTCACCAAGGGACACTTCCTACGAGCAGTACTTC	CASSPRDTSYEQYF
TRBV4-3	.	TRBJ1-6	few	TGCGCCAGCAGCCAAGACGGGTCCGAAAATTCACCCCTCCACTTT	CASSQDGSENSPLHF
TRBV1	.	TRBJ1-1	.	TGCACCAGCAGCCCGGGACAGGGGTACTGGCCCATGAACACTGAAGCTTTCTTT	CTSSPGQGYWPMNTEAFF
TRBV6-1	TRBD1	TRBJ2-6	.	TGTGCCAGCAGTGAAGCCGGGACAGGGGGCGCTGGGGCCAACGTCCTGACTTTC	CASSEAGTGGAGANVLTF
TRBV6-6	TRBD1	TRBJ1-2	few	TGTGCCAGCAGTTACTCGGAGACAGGGGTCGGCTACACCTTC	CASSYSETGVGYTF
TRBV11-2	.	TRBJ2-5	.	TGTGCCAGCAGCTTAGTGGAGTCGGAGACCCAGTACTTC	CASSLVESETQYF
TRBV5-1	TRBD1	TRBJ1-1	few	TGCGCCAGCAGCTGGACAGGGGGCGAGAACACTGAAGCTTTCTTT	CASSWTGGENTEAFF
TRBV11-2	TRBD1	TRBJ1-5	.	TGTGCCAGCAGTTCCACAGGGGGGGGCAATCAGCCCCAGCATTTT	CASSSTGGGNQPQHF
TRBV11-2	TRBD2	TRBJ2-2	few	TGTGCCAGCAGCTTAACTAGCGGTGTATGGTACACCGGGGAGCTGTTTTTT	CASSLTSGVWYTGELFF
TRBV5-1	.	TRBJ2-5	few	TGCGCCAGCATGGGTTTGGGGGGACGCCAAGAGACCCAGTACTTC	CASMGLGGRQETQYF
TRBV5-1	.	TRBJ1-1	.	TGCGCCAGCAGCTTGGATCGAGGGATTGAAGCTTTCTTT	CASSLDRGIEAFF
TRBV7-2	.	TRBJ2-1	few	TGTGCCAGCAGCTCCCGGGGAACCAATGAGCAGTTCTTC	CASSSRGTNEQFF